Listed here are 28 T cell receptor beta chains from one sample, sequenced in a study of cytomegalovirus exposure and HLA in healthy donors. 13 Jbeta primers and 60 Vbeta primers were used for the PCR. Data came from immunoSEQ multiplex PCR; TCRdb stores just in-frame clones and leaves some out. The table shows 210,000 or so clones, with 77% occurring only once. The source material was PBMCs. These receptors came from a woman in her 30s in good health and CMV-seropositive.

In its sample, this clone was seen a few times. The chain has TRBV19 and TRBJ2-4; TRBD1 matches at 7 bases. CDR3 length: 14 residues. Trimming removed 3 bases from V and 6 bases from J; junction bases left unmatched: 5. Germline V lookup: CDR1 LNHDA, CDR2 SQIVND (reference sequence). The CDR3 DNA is TGTGCCAGTAGTATGGGACGGGACAGAAACATTCAGTACTTC. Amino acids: CASSMGRDRNIQYF.

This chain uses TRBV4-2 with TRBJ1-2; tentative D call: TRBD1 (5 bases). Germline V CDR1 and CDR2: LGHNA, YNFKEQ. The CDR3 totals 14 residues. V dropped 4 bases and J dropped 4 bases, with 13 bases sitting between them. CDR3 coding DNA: TGTGCCAGCAGCCCTCGGGAGGGACCCTATGGCTACACCTTC. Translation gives CASSPREGPYGYTF.

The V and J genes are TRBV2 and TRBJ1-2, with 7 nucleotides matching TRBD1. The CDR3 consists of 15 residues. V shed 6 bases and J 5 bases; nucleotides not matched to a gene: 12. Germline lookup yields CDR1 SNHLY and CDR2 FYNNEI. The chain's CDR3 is CASSYTGAQWYGYTF. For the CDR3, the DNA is TGTGCCAGCAGCTATACAGGGGCCCAGTGGTATGGCTACACCTTC.

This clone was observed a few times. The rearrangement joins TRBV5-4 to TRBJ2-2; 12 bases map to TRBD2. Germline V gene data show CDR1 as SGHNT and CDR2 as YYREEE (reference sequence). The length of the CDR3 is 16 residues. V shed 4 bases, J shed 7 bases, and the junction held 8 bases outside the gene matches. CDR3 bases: TGTGCCAGCAGCCTGTCTAGCGGGAGGGTGGTCGGGGAGCTGTTTTTT. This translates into CASSLSSGRVVGELFF.

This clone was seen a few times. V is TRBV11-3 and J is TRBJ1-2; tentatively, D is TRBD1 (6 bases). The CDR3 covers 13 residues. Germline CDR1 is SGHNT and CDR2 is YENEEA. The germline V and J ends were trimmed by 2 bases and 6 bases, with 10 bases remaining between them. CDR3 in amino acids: CASSLHRDHGYTF. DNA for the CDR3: TGTGCCAGCAGCTTACACAGGGATCATGGCTACACCTTC.

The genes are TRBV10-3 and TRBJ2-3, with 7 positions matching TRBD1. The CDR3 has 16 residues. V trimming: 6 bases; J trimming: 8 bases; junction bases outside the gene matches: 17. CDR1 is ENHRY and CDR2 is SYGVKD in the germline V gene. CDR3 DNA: TGTGCCATCAGGGACCCCGTCGCAGGGGGATGGGGTACGCAGTATTTT. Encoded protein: CAIRDPVAGGWGTQYF.

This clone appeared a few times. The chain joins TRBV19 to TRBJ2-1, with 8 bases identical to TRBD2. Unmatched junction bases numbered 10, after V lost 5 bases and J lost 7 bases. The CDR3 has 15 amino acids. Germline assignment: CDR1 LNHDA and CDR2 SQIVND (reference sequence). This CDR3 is CASSELAAVGNEQFF. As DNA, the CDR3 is TGTGCCAGTAGTGAACTAGCGGCCGTGGGGAATGAGCAGTTCTTC. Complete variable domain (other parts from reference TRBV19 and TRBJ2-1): DGGITQSPKYLFRKEGQNVTLSCEQNLNHDAMYWYRQDPGQGLRLIYYSQIVNDFQKGDIAEGYSVSREKKESFPLTVTSAQKNPTAFYLCASSELAAVGNEQFFGPGTRLTVL.

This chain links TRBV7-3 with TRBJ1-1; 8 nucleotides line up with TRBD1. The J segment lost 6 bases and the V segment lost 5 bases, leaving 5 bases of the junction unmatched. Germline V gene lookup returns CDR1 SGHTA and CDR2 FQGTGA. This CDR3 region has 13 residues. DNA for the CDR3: TGTGCCAGCAGCCCTACGACAGGGGCTGAAGCTTTCTTT. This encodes CASSPTTGAEAFF.

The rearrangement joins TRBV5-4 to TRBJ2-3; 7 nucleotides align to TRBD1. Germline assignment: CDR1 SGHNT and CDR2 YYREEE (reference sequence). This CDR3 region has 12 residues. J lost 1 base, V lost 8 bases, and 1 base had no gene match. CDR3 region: CASGQGTDTQYF. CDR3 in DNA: TGTGCCAGTGGACAGGGCACAGATACGCAGTATTTT.

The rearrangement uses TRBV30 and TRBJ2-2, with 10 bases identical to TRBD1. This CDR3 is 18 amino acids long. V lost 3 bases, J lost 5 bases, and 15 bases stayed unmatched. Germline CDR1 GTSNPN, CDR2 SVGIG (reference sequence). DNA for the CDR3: TGTGCCTGGAGCTTTTCCCGGGACAGGGGAGGGGAAACCGGGGAGCTGTTTTTT. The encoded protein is CAWSFSRDRGGETGELFF.

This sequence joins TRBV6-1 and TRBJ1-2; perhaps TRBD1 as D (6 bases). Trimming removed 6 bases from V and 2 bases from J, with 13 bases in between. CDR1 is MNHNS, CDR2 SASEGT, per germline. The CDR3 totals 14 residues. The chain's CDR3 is CASREGGRNYGYTF. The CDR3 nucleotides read TGTGCCAGCAGGGAGGGGGGGAGAAACTATGGCTACACCTTC.

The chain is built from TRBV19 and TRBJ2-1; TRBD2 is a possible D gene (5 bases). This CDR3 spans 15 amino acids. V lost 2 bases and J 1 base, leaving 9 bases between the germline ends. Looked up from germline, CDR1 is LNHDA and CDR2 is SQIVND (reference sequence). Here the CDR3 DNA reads TGTGCCAGTAGTATATCTAGCCAATCCTACAATGAGCAGTTCTTC. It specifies CASSISSQSYNEQFF. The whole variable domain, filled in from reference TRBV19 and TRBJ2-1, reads DGGITQSPKYLFRKEGQNVTLSCEQNLNHDAMYWYRQDPGQGLRLIYYSQIVNDFQKGDIAEGYSVSREKKESFPLTVTSAQKNPTAFYLCASSISSQSYNEQFFGPGTRLTVL.

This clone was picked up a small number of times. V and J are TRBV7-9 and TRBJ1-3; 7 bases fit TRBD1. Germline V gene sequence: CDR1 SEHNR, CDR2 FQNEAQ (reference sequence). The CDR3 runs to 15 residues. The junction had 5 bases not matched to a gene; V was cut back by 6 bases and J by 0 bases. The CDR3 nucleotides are TGTGCCAGCAGGCTACAGGGGTACTCTGGAAACACCATATATTTT. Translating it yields CASRLQGYSGNTIYF.

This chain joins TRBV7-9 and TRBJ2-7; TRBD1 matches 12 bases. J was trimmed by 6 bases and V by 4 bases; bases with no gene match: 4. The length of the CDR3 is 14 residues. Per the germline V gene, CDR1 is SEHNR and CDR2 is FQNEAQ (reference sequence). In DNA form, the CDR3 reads TGTGCCAGCAGCTCCCGGGACAGGGGGCTCGAGCAGTACTTC. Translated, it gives CASSSRDRGLEQYF.

The CDR3 reads CASSLAYNEQFF. Written as DNA, the CDR3 is TGTGCCAGCAGCTTGGCGTACAATGAGCAGTTCTTC. The genes are TRBV5-6 and TRBJ2-1; D ambiguous. The germline V gene encodes CDR1 SGHDT and CDR2 YYEEEE. The CDR3 has 12 residues. Trimming stripped 0 bases from V and 4 bases from J, with 2 bases between.

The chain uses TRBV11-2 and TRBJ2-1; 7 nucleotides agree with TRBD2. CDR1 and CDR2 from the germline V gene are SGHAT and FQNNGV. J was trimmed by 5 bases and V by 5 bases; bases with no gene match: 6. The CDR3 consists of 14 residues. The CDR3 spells CASSLGLTNNEQFF. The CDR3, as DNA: TGTGCCAGCAGCCTGGGACTAACTAACAATGAGCAGTTCTTC. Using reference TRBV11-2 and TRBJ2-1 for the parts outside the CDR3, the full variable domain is EAGVAQSPRYKIIEKRQSVAFWCNPISGHATLYWYQQILGQGPKLLIQFQNNGVVDDSQLPKDRFSAERLKGVDSTLKIQPAKLEDSAVYLCASSLGLTNNEQFFGPGTRLTVL.

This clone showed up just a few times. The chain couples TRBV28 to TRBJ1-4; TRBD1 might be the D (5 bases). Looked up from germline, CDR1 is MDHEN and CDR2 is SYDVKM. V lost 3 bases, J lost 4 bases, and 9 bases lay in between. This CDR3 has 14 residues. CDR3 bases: TGTGCCAGCAGTTTCCTACAGGATAATGAAAAACTGTTTTTT. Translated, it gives CASSFLQDNEKLFF. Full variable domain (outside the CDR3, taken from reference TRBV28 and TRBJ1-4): DVKVTQSSRYLVKRTGEKVFLECVQDMDHENMFWYRQDPGLGLRLIYFSYDVKMKEKGDIPEGYSVSREKKERFSLILESASTNQTSMYLCASSFLQDNEKLFFGSGTQLSVL.

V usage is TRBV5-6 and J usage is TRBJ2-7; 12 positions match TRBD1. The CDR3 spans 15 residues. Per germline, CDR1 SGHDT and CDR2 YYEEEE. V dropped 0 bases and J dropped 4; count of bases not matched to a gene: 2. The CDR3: CASSLAGQGAYEQYF. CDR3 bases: TGTGCCAGCAGCTTGGCGGGACAGGGGGCATACGAGCAGTACTTC. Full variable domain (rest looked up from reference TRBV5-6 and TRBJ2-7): DAGVTQSPTHLIKTRGQQVTLRCSPKSGHDTVSWYQQALGQGPQFIFQYYEEEERQRGNFPDRFSGHQFPNYSSELNVNALLLGDSALYLCASSLAGQGAYEQYFGPGTRLTVT.

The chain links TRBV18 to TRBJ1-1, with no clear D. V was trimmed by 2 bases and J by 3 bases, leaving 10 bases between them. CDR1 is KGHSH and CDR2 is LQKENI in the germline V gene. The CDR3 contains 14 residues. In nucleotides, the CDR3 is TGTGCCAGCTCACCAACCCCGGCGGACACTGAAGCTTTCTTT. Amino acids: CASSPTPADTEAFF.

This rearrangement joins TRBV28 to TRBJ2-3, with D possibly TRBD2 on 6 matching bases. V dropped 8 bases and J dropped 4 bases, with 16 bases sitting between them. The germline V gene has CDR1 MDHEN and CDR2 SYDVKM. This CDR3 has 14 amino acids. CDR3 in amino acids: CASYWGGVPDTQYF. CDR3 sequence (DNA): TGTGCCAGCTACTGGGGCGGGGTACCAGATACGCAGTATTTT.

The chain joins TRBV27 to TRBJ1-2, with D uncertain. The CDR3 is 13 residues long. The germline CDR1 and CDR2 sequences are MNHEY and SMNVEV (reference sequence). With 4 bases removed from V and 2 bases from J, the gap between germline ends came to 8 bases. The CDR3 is CASSSLRNYGYTF. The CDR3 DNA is TGTGCCAGCAGTTCGTTACGGAACTATGGCTACACCTTC.

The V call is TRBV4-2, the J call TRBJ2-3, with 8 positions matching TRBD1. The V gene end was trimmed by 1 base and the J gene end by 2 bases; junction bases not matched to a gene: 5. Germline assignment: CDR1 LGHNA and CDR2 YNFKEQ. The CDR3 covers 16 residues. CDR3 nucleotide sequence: TGTGCCAGCAGCCAAGCCGTGCAGGGGGCCACAGATACGCAGTATTTT. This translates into CASSQAVQGATDTQYF.

As DNA, the CDR3 is TGTGCCAGCAGCTTAGTTTGGCAGGGGGGAGTAGATACGCAGTATTTT. Its translation: CASSLVWQGGVDTQYF. The gene calls are TRBV11-2 and TRBJ2-3; perhaps TRBD1 as D (7 bases). CDR1 SGHAT and CDR2 FQNNGV come from the germline V gene. CDR3 size: 16 residues. The V gene lost 1 base and the J gene lost 5 bases, with 16 bases spanning the gap. Together with reference TRBV11-2 and TRBJ2-3, the CDR3 gives the full variable domain: EAGVAQSPRYKIIEKRQSVAFWCNPISGHATLYWYQQILGQGPKLLIQFQNNGVVDDSQLPKDRFSAERLKGVDSTLKIQPAKLEDSAVYLCASSLVWQGGVDTQYFGPGTRLTVL.

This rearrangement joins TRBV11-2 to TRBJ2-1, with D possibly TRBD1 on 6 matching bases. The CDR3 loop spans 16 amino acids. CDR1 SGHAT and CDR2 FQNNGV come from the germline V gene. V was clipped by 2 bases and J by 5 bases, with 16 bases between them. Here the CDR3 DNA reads TGTGCCAGCAGCTTATATTCAGGGGCCCTGGACAATGAGCAGTTCTTC. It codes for CASSLYSGALDNEQFF.

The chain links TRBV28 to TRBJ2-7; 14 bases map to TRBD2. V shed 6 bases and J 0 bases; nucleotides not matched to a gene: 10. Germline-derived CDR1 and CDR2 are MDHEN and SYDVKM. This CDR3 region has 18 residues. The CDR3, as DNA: TGTGCCAGCAGGCACGGGACTAGCGGGAGTGGGGGCTCCTACGAGCAGTACTTC. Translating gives CASRHGTSGSGGSYEQYF. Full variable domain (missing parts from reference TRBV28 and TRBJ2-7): DVKVTQSSRYLVKRTGEKVFLECVQDMDHENMFWYRQDPGLGLRLIYFSYDVKMKEKGDIPEGYSVSREKKERFSLILESASTNQTSMYLCASRHGTSGSGGSYEQYFGPGTRLTVT.

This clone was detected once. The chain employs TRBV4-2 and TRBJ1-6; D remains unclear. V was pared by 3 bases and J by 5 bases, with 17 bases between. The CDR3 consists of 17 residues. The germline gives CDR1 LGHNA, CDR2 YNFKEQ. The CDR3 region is CASSQADEGVHNSPLHF. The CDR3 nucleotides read TGTGCCAGCAGCCAGGCGGACGAGGGTGTCCATAATTCACCCCTCCACTTT.

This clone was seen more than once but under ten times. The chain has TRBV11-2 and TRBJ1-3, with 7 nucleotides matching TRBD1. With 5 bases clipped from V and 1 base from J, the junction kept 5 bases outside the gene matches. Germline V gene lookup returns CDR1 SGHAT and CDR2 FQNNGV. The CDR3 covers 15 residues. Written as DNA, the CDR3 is TGTGCCAGCAGCCACGGGGACAGTTCTGGAAACACCATATATTTT. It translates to CASSHGDSSGNTIYF.

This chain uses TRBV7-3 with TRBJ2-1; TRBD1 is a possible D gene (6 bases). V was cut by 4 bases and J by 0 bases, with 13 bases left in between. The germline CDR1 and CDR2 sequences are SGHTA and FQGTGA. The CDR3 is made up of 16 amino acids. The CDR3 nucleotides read TGTGCCAGCAGCTCAGGTGGGACAAGCTCCTACAATGAGCAGTTCTTC. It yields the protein CASSSGGTSSYNEQFF.